This T cell receptor (beta chain) was sequenced for a study of T cells in Graves' hyperthyroidism and ophthalmopathy. At the level of the study: Peripheral blood samples were taken at initial diagnosis, prior to any treatment.

There are many counts of this clonotype. Its antigen is unidentified. Amplification yielded TCR beta CDR3 regions, with RNA transcripts as the source. HTBI primers were used for first-round RT-PCR of the TCR CDR3. TCRdb re-analysed the multiplex PCR reads in MiXCR, keeping a single row per CDR3 protein. The table shows hundreds of thousands of distinct CDR3 sequences, with around 15% occurring only once. Study-wide results and caveats: Most expanded thyroid clonotypes above 0.001 recurred in blood.

Exclusions: uncontrolled infection, other autoimmune disease, pregnancy, lactation. This clonotype was sampled from a woman in her twenties or thirties with Graves' hyperthyroidism. Sequencing input: blood.

In nucleotides, the CDR3 is TGTGCCAGCAGTCCCCCGGCGGGGCTCCTATATAGCAATCAGCCCCAGCATTTT. Its translation: CASSPPAGLLYSNQPQHF. The chain uses TRBV28 and TRBJ1-5, with TRBD1 as a possible D gene (5 bases). The CDR3 runs to 18 residues. V lost 5 bases and J lost 0, with 20 bases in between. Germline values: CDR1 MDHEN, CDR2 SYDVKM. The complete variable domain, with remaining parts taken from reference TRBV28 and TRBJ1-5, reads DVKVTQSSRYLVKRTGEKVFLECVQDMDHENMFWYRQDPGLGLRLIYFSYDVKMKEKGDIPEGYSVSREKKERFSLILESASTNQTSMYLCASSPPAGLLYSNQPQHFGDGTRLSIL.